Listed below are T cell receptor beta chains from one sample, sequenced in a study of shared clonotypes between healthy human individuals. Profiling relied on immunoSEQ multiplex PCR, and the TCRdb table lists in-frame clones only, not all of them. The sample includes about 510,000 clones, 90% to 97% seen only once; the top ten take about 0.064%. The source material was naive CD4+ T cells sorted from blood. Receptor source: a woman aged 25 to 45 in good health. Both conserved end residues are part of each CDR3. A D gene is named only where the DNA matches it firmly. Rows give clone size only sometimes, using once, few, many, or a class for an expanded clone.

j_call clone_size v_call d_call cdr3_aa cdr3_nt
TRBJ2-1 NA TRBV29-1 NA CSVGGLYNEQFF TGCAGCGTTGGGGGACTTTACAATGAGCAGTTCTTC
TRBJ1-1 once TRBV6-1 TRBD1 CASSEPTPPGQGTRNTEAFF TGTGCCAGCAGTGAGCCCACGCCCCCGGGACAGGGTACTAGGAACACTGAAGCTTTCTTT
TRBJ2-3 NA TRBV5-4 NA CASSLFVAADTQYF TGTGCCAGCAGCTTGTTTGTGGCGGCAGATACGCAGTATTTT
TRBJ2-7 NA TRBV5-1 TRBD2 CASRRLAGAYEQYF TGCGCCAGCAGGCGGTTAGCGGGAGCCTACGAGCAGTACTTC
TRBJ2-7 NA TRBV5-1 TRBD1 CASSLRQGDPYEQYF TGCGCCAGCAGCTTGAGACAGGGGGATCCCTACGAGCAGTACTTC
TRBJ1-1 NA TRBV6-1 NA CASSALTEAFF TGTGCCAGCAGTGCATTAACTGAAGCTTTCTTT
TRBJ2-7 NA TRBV14 NA CASSSRTTGAEQYF TGTGCCAGCAGCTCAAGGACAACCGGAGCCGAGCAGTACTTC
TRBJ1-2 NA TRBV5-6 NA CASSVGRPIDGYTF TGTGCCAGCAGCGTTGGGAGGCCGATCGATGGCTACACCTTC
TRBJ1-2 NA TRBV28 NA CASSLDYGYTF TGTGCCAGCAGTTTGGACTATGGCTACACCTTC
TRBJ2-7 NA TRBV14 TRBD1 CASSLLGTGDYEQYF TGTGCCAGCAGCCTGCTTGGGACAGGGGACTACGAGCAGTACTTC
TRBJ2-3 NA TRBV9 NA CASSVLSTDTQYF TGTGCCAGCAGCGTTTTGAGCACAGATACGCAGTATTTT
TRBJ1-2 NA TRBV6-5 NA CASSYAQDYGYTF TGTGCCAGCAGTTATGCGCAGGACTATGGCTACACCTTC
TRBJ2-2 NA TRBV2 TRBD2 CASSAASGYTGELFF TGTGCCAGCAGTGCGGCTAGCGGGTACACCGGGGAGCTGTTTTTT
TRBJ2-3 NA TRBV18 NA CASSRRQSTDTQYF TGTGCCAGCTCACGTCGACAGAGCACAGATACGCAGTATTTT
TRBJ2-1 NA TRBV2 NA CASTPRWAVTYNEQFF TGTGCCAGCACGCCGAGGTGGGCGGTTACCTACAATGAGCAGTTCTTC
TRBJ2-7 NA TRBV4-2 TRBD1 CASSQGLQGFYEQYF TGTGCCAGCAGCCAAGGACTACAGGGGTTCTACGAGCAGTACTTC
TRBJ2-1 NA TRBV20-1 NA CSDSRHEQFF TGCAGTGACTCCCGCCATGAGCAGTTCTTC
TRBJ2-1 NA TRBV25-1 NA CASSEPTDYNEQFF TGTGCCAGCAGTGAACCTACAGACTACAATGAGCAGTTCTTC
TRBJ1-1 NA TRBV18 NA CASSPGQKNTEAFF TGTGCCAGCTCCCCAGGACAGAAGAACACTGAAGCTTTCTTT
TRBJ1-1 NA TRBV5-1 TRBD1 CASSYGQGRTEAFF TGCGCCAGCAGCTACGGACAGGGGAGAACTGAAGCTTTCTTT
TRBJ2-2 NA TRBV29-1 NA CSASLGGLYNTGELFF TGCAGCGCGTCACTCGGGGGGCTTTACAACACCGGGGAGCTGTTTTTT
TRBJ2-7 NA TRBV11-2 NA CASSYVGNSYEQYF TGTGCCAGCAGCTATGTGGGCAACTCCTACGAGCAGTACTTC
TRBJ1-3 NA TRBV15 NA CATSSTSSGNTIYF TGTGCCACCAGCAGCACTAGTTCTGGAAACACCATATATTTT
TRBJ1-2 NA TRBV5-1 NA CASSLRHGSYGYTF TGCGCCAGCAGCTTGAGGCACGGTTCCTATGGCTACACCTTC
TRBJ1-6 NA TRBV14 NA CASSQDWWGSPLHF TGTGCCAGCAGCCAAGATTGGTGGGGTTCACCCCTCCACTTT
TRBJ1-1 NA TRBV29-1 TRBD1 CSVATTPGTGTGFF TGCAGCGTCGCCACAACTCCCGGGACAGGGACTGGTTTCTTT
TRBJ2-2 NA TRBV18 NA CASSPEAGGGELFF TGTGCCAGCTCACCAGAAGCGGGCGGCGGGGAGCTGTTTTTT